The 25 T cell receptor beta chains presented below share a single source sample, sequenced in a study of cytomegalovirus exposure and HLA in healthy donors. Primers for the PCR totalled 60 Vbeta and 13 Jbeta. The assay was immunoSEQ multiplex PCR, and TCRdb's table has in-frame clones only and misses some. The repertoire consists of 150,000 to 200,000 clones, with roughly 74% occurring once and the leading ten covering roughly an eighth. The sequenced sample consisted of PBMCs. These receptors originate from a woman in her twenties or thirties in good health and CMV-seropositive.

The rearrangement joins TRBV30 to TRBJ2-3, with TRBD1 identical over 7 bases. Germline V CDR1 and CDR2: GTSNPN, SVGIG (reference sequence). Trimming cost V 0 bases and J 0 bases; bases outside gene matches: 12. The CDR3 is 18 residues long. The chain's CDR3 is CAWSVLSADRASTDTQYF. DNA for the CDR3: TGTGCCTGGAGTGTATTATCAGCAGACAGGGCTAGCACAGATACGCAGTATTTT.

This CDR3 reads CAGGKGLDPYEQYF. The CDR3 nucleotides are TGTGCCGGGGGGAAGGGACTGGATCCCTACGAGCAGTACTTC. The chain has TRBV2 and TRBJ2-7, with D tentatively TRBD2 (6 bases). The ends were cut back, 11 bases at V and 2 bases at J, with 19 bases in the middle. There are 14 residues in the CDR3. The germline V gene encodes CDR1 SNHLY and CDR2 FYNNEI.

The chain employs TRBV28 and TRBJ1-2; 7 nucleotides agree with TRBD1. V lost 6 bases to trimming and J lost 2 bases; unmatched junction nucleotides: 3. This CDR3 is built from 13 residues. Germline lookup yields CDR1 MDHEN and CDR2 SYDVKM. The CDR3 loop reads CASSLGQNYGYTF. DNA for the CDR3: TGTGCCAGCAGCTTGGGACAGAACTATGGCTACACCTTC.

The genes are TRBV30 and TRBJ1-2, with 7 nucleotides matching TRBD1. Germline V lookup: CDR1 GTSNPN, CDR2 SVGIG (reference sequence). This CDR3 region has 13 residues. With 4 bases clipped from V and 8 bases from J, the junction kept 10 bases outside the gene matches. The CDR3: CAWTGGLGIGYTF. Written as DNA, the CDR3 is TGTGCCTGGACAGGGGGGCTAGGTATAGGCTACACCTTC.

About this clone: The same CDR3 can be traced to other DNA sequences in this sample. The chain carries TRBV7-9 and TRBJ2-7; D may be TRBD1 (6 bases). This CDR3 is built from 16 residues. V was shortened by 1 base and J by 2 bases, with 15 bases between the two germline ends. CDR1 is SEHNR, CDR2 FQNEAQ, per germline (reference sequence). This chain's CDR3 is CASSLDVTGSTYEQYF. The CDR3 DNA sequence: TGTGCCAGCAGCTTAGACGTCACAGGGAGCACCTACGAGCAGTACTTC.

This chain uses TRBV4-1 with TRBJ2-7, with D possibly being TRBD1 (6 bases). Trimming shortened V by 4 bases and J by 4 bases, and 17 bases separated the two germline ends. The CDR3 spans 15 residues. Germline assignment: CDR1 MGHRA and CDR2 YSYEKL. CDR3 bases: TGCGCCAGCAGCCCCGCACAGGGTTACATGTACGAGCAGTACTTC. Residues: CASSPAQGYMYEQYF.

The gene calls are TRBV4-1 and TRBJ2-2; 10 bases match TRBD1. Germline V lookup: CDR1 MGHRA, CDR2 YSYEKL. The CDR3 sequence is 16 residues long. J lost 7 bases, V lost 4 bases, and 9 bases had no gene match. The CDR3 loop is CASSPRDRGAHGELFF. In nucleotides, the CDR3 is TGCGCCAGCAGCCCCCGGGACAGGGGTGCTCACGGGGAGCTGTTTTTT.

V usage is TRBV6-1 and J usage is TRBJ1-5; maybe TRBD1 (6 bases). The CDR3 sequence is 18 residues long. Trimming shortened V by 6 bases and J by 0 bases, and 21 bases separated the two germline ends. Looked up from germline, CDR1 is MNHNS and CDR2 is SASEGT. The CDR3 region is CASREPRGGSRSNQPQHF. CDR3 bases: TGTGCCAGCAGGGAACCGAGGGGGGGAAGCCGTAGCAATCAGCCCCAGCATTTT.

V is TRBV19 and J is TRBJ1-3; no clear D. Trimming left V 2 bases short and J 0 bases short, with 14 bases between. Germline V gives CDR1 LNHDA, CDR2 SQIVND (reference sequence). CDR3 length: 17 residues. The CDR3 sequence: CASSIYGQVLSGNTIYF. For the CDR3, the DNA is TGTGCCAGTAGTATATATGGGCAGGTCCTCTCTGGAAACACCATATATTTT.

J is TRBJ2-4 and V is TRBV25-1, with TRBD1 matching over 7 bases. CDR3 length: 14 amino acids. Germline trimming cut 3 bases from V and 2 bases from J; bases unmatched to any gene: 1. Per germline, CDR1 MGHDK and CDR2 SYGVNS. In nucleotides, the CDR3 is TGTGCCAGCAGTGACAGGGGGACCAAAAACATTCAGTACTTC. Translation gives CASSDRGTKNIQYF. Based on the CDR3 plus reference TRBV25-1 and TRBJ2-4, the full variable domain is EADIYQTPRYLVIGTGKKITLECSQTMGHDKMYWYQQDPGMELHLIHYSYGVNSTEKGDLSSESTVSRIRTEHFPLTLESARPSHTSQYLCASSDRGTKNIQYFGAGTRLSVL.

The J gene is TRBJ2-1, the V gene TRBV19; D might be TRBD2 (5 bases). Trimming pared 11 bases from V and 3 bases from J, leaving 14 bases between. The germline V gene has CDR1 LNHDA and CDR2 SQIVND (reference sequence). This CDR3 comprises 13 residues. CDR3 sequence (DNA): TGTGCCCCCCGGGGATCAGTCTACAATGAGCAGTTCTTC. Protein sequence: CAPRGSVYNEQFF.

This clone was recorded a few times. The V call is TRBV19, the J call TRBJ1-2; maybe TRBD1 (5 bases). CDR3 length: 16 residues. Trimming shortened V by 4 bases and J by 0 bases, and 15 bases separated the two germline ends. CDR1 is LNHDA, CDR2 SQIVND, per germline (reference sequence). DNA for the CDR3: TGTGCCAGTAGTAAGGGGATATCGTTAGCTAACTATGGCTACACCTTC. Protein product: CASSKGISLANYGYTF.

V is TRBV27 and J is TRBJ2-1; a possible D gene is TRBD1 (6 bases). This CDR3 spans 13 amino acids. Germline lookup yields CDR1 MNHEY and CDR2 SMNVEV (reference sequence). V was clipped by 7 bases and J by 4 bases, with 11 bases between them. Here the CDR3 reads CASKPGEYNEQFF. The CDR3 coding sequence is TGTGCCAGCAAACCAGGGGAATACAATGAGCAGTTCTTC.

The rearrangement uses TRBV28 and TRBJ2-5; TRBD1 is a possible D gene (5 bases). Trimming cost V 3 bases and J 5 bases, with 13 bases left between them. From germline, CDR1 is MDHEN and CDR2 SYDVKM. The CDR3 is 14 amino acids. CDR3 sequence reads: CASSFGQGQETQYF. The CDR3 DNA reads TGTGCCAGCAGTTTTGGGCAGGGTCAGGAGACCCAGTACTTC.

On this clone: One junction end does not reproduce the germline sequence, and a read error may be involved. The V gene is TRBV5-1, the J gene TRBJ2-1; 8 nucleotides align to TRBD2. From germline, CDR1 is SGHRS and CDR2 YFSETQ. The CDR3 runs to 15 residues. The CDR3 sequence is CATSWESGGYNEQFF. The CDR3, as DNA: TGCGCCACCAGCTGGGAGAGCGGGGGTTACAATGAGCAGTTCTTC.

This chain links TRBV28 with TRBJ1-4, with a possible D match to TRBD1 (5 bases). The V and J ends lost 3 bases and 0 bases respectively, with 11 bases between them. CDR1 and CDR2 (germline): MDHEN, SYDVKM. The CDR3 length is 16 residues. The CDR3 reads CASSFSGRATNEKLFF. The DNA of the CDR3 is TGTGCCAGCAGTTTTTCCGGCAGGGCAACTAATGAAAAACTGTTTTTT.

The V gene is TRBV11-3, the J gene TRBJ2-3, with 7 bases aligning to TRBD2. CDR3 size: 15 residues. In germline, CDR1 is SGHNT, CDR2 YENEEA. V dropped 5 bases and J dropped 6; count of bases not matched to a gene: 11. The CDR3: CASSPPSGPEDTQYF. CDR3 sequence (DNA): TGTGCCAGCAGCCCGCCTAGCGGCCCGGAGGATACGCAGTATTTT.

This clone was seen only a few times. V is TRBV5-1 and J is TRBJ1-3; tentative D call: TRBD1 (5 bases). Germline lookup yields CDR1 SGHRS and CDR2 YFSETQ. The V gene lost 4 bases and the J gene lost 5 bases, with 19 bases spanning the gap. CDR3 size: 16 residues. The CDR3 nucleotides read TGCGCCAGCAGCCTGCTGGGAAGGGGTTACAGAAACACCATATATTTT. This translates into CASSLLGRGYRNTIYF.

The rearrangement links TRBV7-2 to TRBJ2-6, with D unresolved. V gave up 3 bases and J gave up 0 bases, with 3 bases separating them. The CDR3 extends over 14 amino acids. The germline gives CDR1 SGHTA, CDR2 FQGNSA. The CDR3 spells CASSFLSGANVLTF. The CDR3 DNA follows: TGTGCCAGCAGCTTTCTCTCTGGGGCCAACGTCCTGACTTTC.

V is TRBV28 and J is TRBJ1-1, with D possibly matching TRBD1 (6 bases). This CDR3 spans 14 amino acids. Germline assignment: CDR1 MDHEN and CDR2 SYDVKM. The V end was cut by 6 bases, the J end by 0 bases, with 11 bases between. The chain's CDR3 is CASRARGMNTEAFF. Here the CDR3 DNA reads TGTGCCAGCAGGGCCAGGGGCATGAACACTGAAGCTTTCTTT.

The V call is TRBV4-1, the J call TRBJ1-1; 7 bases match TRBD1. The V gene's germline CDR1 is MGHRA and CDR2 YSYEKL. The CDR3 runs to 13 residues. Trimming at V came to 4 bases and at J to 1 base, leaving 0 bases not matched to a gene. The CDR3: CASSRTGNTEAFF. The DNA for the CDR3 is TGCGCCAGCAGCCGGACAGGGAACACTGAAGCTTTCTTT.

This clone appeared a single time. The chain carries TRBV19 and TRBJ1-6; D is undetermined. Germline CDR1 LNHDA, CDR2 SQIVND (reference sequence). V shed 6 bases and J shed 10 bases, with 10 bases lying between them. The CDR3 length is 12 residues. In DNA form, the CDR3 reads TGTGCCAGTAGGTACAGTAACTCACCCCTCCACTTT. Translated, it gives CASRYSNSPLHF.

The chain couples TRBV7-2 to TRBJ1-2; TRBD1 might be the D (6 bases). This CDR3 is built from 14 residues. Trimming left V 1 base short and J 6 bases short, with 12 bases between. Germline V lookup: CDR1 SGHTA, CDR2 FQGNSA. The CDR3 region has the DNA TGTGCCAGCAGCTTAGTCGCGGGGGCGGATGGCTACACCTTC. It codes for CASSLVAGADGYTF.

The chain couples TRBV29-1 to TRBJ1-1, with no clear D. Per the germline V gene, CDR1 is SQVTM and CDR2 is ANQGSEA. This CDR3 has 12 residues. V was pared by 1 base and J by 0 bases, with 3 bases between. Here the CDR3 DNA reads TGCAGCGTTGAAGGTATGAACACTGAAGCTTTCTTT. Protein sequence: CSVEGMNTEAFF.

The chain recombines TRBV4-3 with TRBJ2-7; 11 bases fit TRBD2. The CDR3 contains 18 residues. Germline CDR1 is LGHNA and CDR2 is YSLEER. Unmatched junction bases numbered 11, after V lost 1 base and J lost 3 bases. The CDR3 bases are TGCGCCAGCAGCCAAGCCCTCCAGGGGGGGACTAGCGGCTACGAGCAGTACTTC. Protein product: CASSQALQGGTSGYEQYF.